Following are 9 T cell receptor beta chains from one sample sequenced in a study of T cell responses to AZD1222 COVID-19 vaccine. TCRdb's table, derived via immunoSEQ multiplex PCR, lists solely in-frame clones and lacks some. The sample lists around 80,000 clones, 88% seen once, with approximately 10% in the top ten. Specimen: peripheral blood, collected on day 0 of AZD1222 vaccination. The receptors derive from an adult in good health.

The V call is TRBV19, the J call TRBJ1-2, with a weak D call TRBD1 (6 bases). This CDR3 is built from 14 residues. With 4 bases removed from V and 4 bases from J, the gap between germline ends came to 13 bases. In germline, CDR1 is LNHDA, CDR2 SQIVND (reference sequence). CDR3 amino acids: CASSNRQVLYGYTF. CDR3 DNA sequence: TGTGCCAGTAGTAACCGACAGGTCCTCTATGGCTACACCTTC.

This chain links TRBV6-1 with TRBJ2-2; D unclear. The CDR3 is 14 amino acids. Germline CDR1 MNHNS, CDR2 SASEGT. V lost 3 bases and J 1 base, leaving 6 bases between the germline ends. CDR3 in DNA: TGTGCCAGCAGTGAGCGGCAGAACACCGGGGAGCTGTTTTTT. This translates into CASSERQNTGELFF.

In the case of this clone: At one end, the junction sequence differs from germline, possibly due to a read error. This chain joins TRBV5-1 and TRBJ1-2; D call uncertain. The CDR3 totals 16 residues. The germline CDR1 and CDR2 sequences are SGHRS and YFSETQ. As DNA, the CDR3 is TGCGCCAGCAGTTTGGAGTCGGTCCCGGGTTACTATGGCTACACCTTC. This encodes CASSLESVPGYYGYTF.

This clone was detected a few times. The gene calls are TRBV3-1 (or the pseudogene TRBV3-2) and TRBJ2-3; weak D call: TRBD2 (5 bases). Deletions cut 4 bases from V and 1 base from J, with 9 bases between. The CDR3 has 14 amino acids. Germline V gene data show CDR1 as LGHDT and CDR2 as YNNKEL (reference sequence). The CDR3 sequence is CASSPRVGTDTQYF. CDR3 sequence (DNA): TGTGCCAGCAGCCCGAGGGTAGGCACAGATACGCAGTATTTT.

This CDR3 reads CASSSGGATYEQYF. The CDR3 nucleotides read TGTGCCAGCAGCTCAGGGGGGGCCACCTACGAGCAGTACTTC. V usage is TRBV7-6 and J usage is TRBJ2-7; perhaps D is TRBD1 or TRBD2 (7 bases each). Germline V CDR1 and CDR2: SGHVS, FNYEAQ. The CDR3 is 14 amino acids. Trimming cost V 4 bases and J 2 bases, with 12 bases left between them. The full variable domain, completed using reference TRBV7-6 and TRBJ2-7, is GAGVSQSPRYKVTKRGQDVALRCDPISGHVSLYWYRQALGQGPEFLTYFNYEAQQDKSGLPNDRFSAERPEGSISTLTIQRTEQRDSAMYRCASSSGGATYEQYFGPGTRLTVT.

This chain uses TRBV5-1 with TRBJ2-1; a possible D gene is TRBD2 (11 bases). Per the germline V gene, CDR1 is SGHRS and CDR2 is YFSETQ. Trimming removed 0 bases from V and 7 bases from J, with 17 bases in between. The CDR3 covers 16 residues. The CDR3, as DNA: TGCGCCAGCAGCTTGGGACTAGCGGGACAGGGGAATGAGCAGTTCTTC. This translates into CASSLGLAGQGNEQFF.

The chain links TRBV15 to TRBJ2-7; D perhaps matches TRBD1 (5 bases). Germline CDR1 LNHNV, CDR2 YYDKDF (reference sequence). The CDR3 consists of 15 residues. V was pared by 1 base and J by 2 bases, with 12 bases between. CDR3 sequence (DNA): TGTGCCACCAGCAGAGGGGCAGGGATGACCTACGAGCAGTACTTC. Protein sequence: CATSRGAGMTYEQYF.

The chain employs TRBV28 and TRBJ1-2, with D unresolved. V lost 2 bases, J lost 4 bases, and 5 bases lay in between. The CDR3 length is 12 residues. Germline V CDR1 and CDR2: MDHEN, SYDVKM. The CDR3 DNA follows: TGTGCCAGCAGTTTAAACAGCTATGGCTACACCTTC. Translation: CASSLNSYGYTF.

This CDR3 reads CAGSWRESYEQYF. The CDR3 DNA reads TGTGCCGGGTCTTGGCGGGAATCCTACGAGCAGTACTTC. The J gene is TRBJ2-7, the V gene TRBV5-3; a possible D gene is TRBD2 (6 bases). TRBV5-3 is filed as an ORF, its function uncertain. The V gene lost 10 bases and the J gene lost 1 base, with 15 bases spanning the gap. This CDR3 spans 13 amino acids.